These T cell receptor beta chains were read from a single sample in a study of OX40 agonist ivuxolimab in advanced cancers. TCRdb's copy holds only in-frame clones and misses some; the assay was immunoSEQ multiplex PCR. The sample carries 75,000 to 80,000 clones, roughly 80% recorded once. The sequenced sample was CD4+ or CD8+ T cells sorted from blood, obtained in a trial of the OX40 agonist ivuxolimab. The receptor source for this set is an adult with an advanced solid tumor such as melanoma, head and neck, liver or kidney cancer. Each CDR3 is given with its conserved first and last residue. D genes are given only for firm matches. A clone size is listed for some rows: how often the clone was seen (once, few, many), or a class if it is expanded.

d_call: NA; v_call: TRBV6-6; clone_size: NA; cdr3_length: 13; j_call: TRBJ2-1; cdr3_aa: CASSLASYNEQFF; cdr3_nt: TGTGCCAGCAGTCTAGCGTCCTACAATGAGCAGTTCTTC
d_call: NA; v_call: TRBV5-6; clone_size: NA; cdr3_length: 11; j_call: TRBJ2-5; cdr3_aa: CASSFRAHGDF; cdr3_nt: TGTGCCAGCAGCTTCAGAGCGCACGGGGACTTC
d_call: NA; v_call: TRBV7-6; clone_size: NA; cdr3_length: 14; j_call: TRBJ1-6; cdr3_aa: CASSLYRDDSPLHF; cdr3_nt: TGTGCCAGCAGCTTATACCGGGACGATTCACCCCTCCACTTT
d_call: NA; v_call: TRBV9; clone_size: once; cdr3_length: 14; j_call: TRBJ2-7; cdr3_aa: CASSVAGLSYEQYF; cdr3_nt: TGTGCCAGCAGCGTTGCTGGGCTTTCCTACGAGCAGTACTTC
d_call: NA; v_call: TRBV5-4; clone_size: NA; cdr3_length: 13; j_call: TRBJ2-5; cdr3_aa: CASSFEGPETQYF; cdr3_nt: TGTGCCAGCAGCTTCGAAGGGCCAGAGACCCAGTACTTC
d_call: NA; v_call: TRBV6-5; clone_size: NA; cdr3_length: 14; j_call: TRBJ1-1; cdr3_aa: CASSLTGVNTEAFF; cdr3_nt: TGTGCCAGCAGCCTGACAGGAGTAAACACTGAAGCTTTCTTT
d_call: TRBD2; v_call: TRBV11-2; clone_size: NA; cdr3_length: 15; j_call: TRBJ2-1; cdr3_aa: CASSLVAGGYNEQFF; cdr3_nt: TGTGCCAGCAGCTTAGTAGCGGGGGGCTACAATGAGCAGTTCTTC
d_call: NA; v_call: TRBV7-9; clone_size: few; cdr3_length: 13; j_call: TRBJ2-7; cdr3_aa: CASSFNRINEQYF; cdr3_nt: TGTGCCAGCAGCTTCAACAGGATAAACGAGCAGTACTTC
d_call: NA; v_call: TRBV11-2; clone_size: NA; cdr3_length: 15; j_call: TRBJ1-5; cdr3_aa: CASSLAGYGNQPQHF; cdr3_nt: TGTGCCAGCAGCTTAGCAGGGTATGGCAATCAGCCCCAGCATTTT
d_call: NA; v_call: TRBV5-6; clone_size: few; cdr3_length: 19; j_call: TRBJ1-6; cdr3_aa: CASSLSGLAMVRNNSPLHF; cdr3_nt: TGTGCCAGCAGCTTGTCAGGCCTAGCCATGGTTCGGAATAATTCACCCCTCCACTTT
d_call: NA; v_call: TRBV30; clone_size: NA; cdr3_length: 15; j_call: TRBJ1-4; cdr3_aa: CAWSTGLGSNEKLFF; cdr3_nt: TGTGCCTGGAGCACAGGGTTAGGGTCTAATGAAAAACTGTTTTTT
d_call: NA; v_call: TRBV4-1; clone_size: NA; cdr3_length: 14; j_call: TRBJ1-4; cdr3_aa: CASREWGPDEKLFF; cdr3_nt: TGCGCCAGCAGGGAGTGGGGTCCCGATGAAAAACTGTTTTTT
d_call: TRBD1; v_call: TRBV7-3; clone_size: NA; cdr3_length: 16; j_call: TRBJ1-4; cdr3_aa: CASSFTLQGAGEKLFF; cdr3_nt: TGTGCCAGCAGCTTTACGTTACAGGGGGCTGGCGAAAAACTGTTTTTT
d_call: TRBD2; v_call: TRBV10-3; clone_size: NA; cdr3_length: 16; j_call: TRBJ2-4; cdr3_aa: CAISESYGTSGNIQYF; cdr3_nt: TGTGCCATCAGTGAGTCCTACGGGACTAGCGGGAACATTCAGTACTTC
d_call: TRBD1; v_call: TRBV4-2; clone_size: NA; cdr3_length: 14; j_call: TRBJ1-1; cdr3_aa: CASSRTGEDTEAFF; cdr3_nt: TGTGCCAGCAGCCGGACAGGGGAGGACACTGAAGCTTTCTTT
d_call: NA; v_call: TRBV12-5; clone_size: NA; cdr3_length: 13; j_call: TRBJ1-1; cdr3_aa: CASGFGAPTEAFF; cdr3_nt: TGTGCTAGTGGTTTCGGGGCCCCCACTGAAGCTTTCTTT
d_call: NA; v_call: TRBV7-9; clone_size: NA; cdr3_length: 16; j_call: TRBJ2-5; cdr3_aa: CASSPGWQVGGETQYF; cdr3_nt: TGTGCCAGCAGCCCTGGGTGGCAGGTTGGGGGGGAGACCCAGTACTTC
d_call: TRBD2; v_call: TRBV19; clone_size: NA; cdr3_length: 16; j_call: TRBJ2-3; cdr3_aa: CASSIGTSGAGDTQYF; cdr3_nt: TGTGCCAGTAGTATTGGGACTAGCGGGGCTGGAGATACGCAGTATTTT
d_call: NA; v_call: TRBV4-2; clone_size: NA; cdr3_length: 15; j_call: TRBJ1-1; cdr3_aa: CASSQEQGMNTEAFF; cdr3_nt: TGTGCCAGCAGCCAAGAGCAGGGAATGAACACTGAAGCTTTCTTT
d_call: TRBD1; v_call: TRBV7-9; clone_size: NA; cdr3_length: 15; j_call: TRBJ2-7; cdr3_aa: CASSPHRGPSYEQYF; cdr3_nt: TGTGCCAGCAGCCCCCACAGGGGCCCCTCCTACGAGCAGTACTTC
d_call: NA; v_call: TRBV13; clone_size: few; cdr3_length: 14; j_call: TRBJ2-7; cdr3_aa: CASSRGRPSYEQYF; cdr3_nt: TGTGCCAGCAGTCGGGGGCGCCCATCCTACGAGCAGTACTTC
d_call: NA; v_call: TRBV18; clone_size: few; cdr3_length: 13; j_call: TRBJ1-2; cdr3_aa: CASSPHRADGYTF; cdr3_nt: TGTGCCAGCTCACCTCACAGGGCGGATGGCTACACCTTC
d_call: NA; v_call: TRBV7-9; clone_size: few; cdr3_length: 15; j_call: TRBJ1-5; cdr3_aa: CASSQDWDSNQPQHF; cdr3_nt: TGCGCCAGCAGCCAAGATTGGGACAGCAATCAGCCCCAGCATTTT
d_call: NA; v_call: TRBV7-8; clone_size: few; cdr3_length: 13; j_call: TRBJ2-3; cdr3_aa: CASSLIPPDTQYF; cdr3_nt: TGTGCCAGCAGCTTAATCCCCCCAGATACGCAGTATTTT
d_call: TRBD2; v_call: TRBV2; clone_size: NA; cdr3_length: 16; j_call: TRBJ2-5; cdr3_aa: CASSPRLAVIQETQYF; cdr3_nt: TGTGCCAGCAGTCCCAGACTAGCTGTGATACAAGAGACCCAGTACTTC
d_call: TRBD1; v_call: TRBV2; clone_size: NA; cdr3_length: 13; j_call: TRBJ2-1; cdr3_aa: CASSRDRGDEQFF; cdr3_nt: TGTGCCAGCAGCAGGGACAGGGGGGATGAGCAGTTCTTC
d_call: TRBD1; v_call: TRBV7-9; clone_size: once; cdr3_length: 16; j_call: TRBJ2-1; cdr3_aa: CASSPARDRGLYEQFF; cdr3_nt: TGTGCCAGCAGCCCGGCCCGGGACAGGGGGCTGTATGAGCAGTTCTTC
d_call: NA; v_call: TRBV2; clone_size: NA; cdr3_length: 12; j_call: TRBJ1-6; cdr3_aa: CASSASPGTVHF; cdr3_nt: TGTGCCAGCAGTGCTTCCCCCGGGACGGTCCACTTT
d_call: NA; v_call: TRBV6-5; clone_size: NA; cdr3_length: 15; j_call: TRBJ1-6; cdr3_aa: CASSYSSGSGSPLHF; cdr3_nt: TGTGCCAGCAGTTACTCGAGCGGTAGTGGTTCACCCCTCCACTTT
d_call: TRBD1; v_call: TRBV19; clone_size: NA; cdr3_length: 15; j_call: TRBJ2-7; cdr3_aa: CASSIKTGETYEQYF; cdr3_nt: TGTGCCAGTAGTATAAAGACAGGGGAAACCTACGAGCAGTACTTC
d_call: NA; v_call: TRBV7-9; clone_size: NA; cdr3_length: 15; j_call: TRBJ2-2; cdr3_aa: CASGLPELNTGELFF; cdr3_nt: TGTGCCAGCGGGTTGCCGGAGTTGAACACCGGGGAGCTGTTTTTT
d_call: NA; v_call: TRBV19; clone_size: NA; cdr3_length: 13; j_call: TRBJ1-5; cdr3_aa: CASSVSAHQPQHF; cdr3_nt: TGTGCCAGTAGTGTATCTGCCCATCAGCCCCAGCATTTT
d_call: NA; v_call: TRBV7-9; clone_size: NA; cdr3_length: 16; j_call: TRBJ2-3; cdr3_aa: CASSTGTRKITDTQYF; cdr3_nt: TGTGCCAGCAGCACCGGGACAAGGAAAATCACAGATACGCAGTATTTT
d_call: TRBD2; v_call: TRBV4-1; clone_size: NA; cdr3_length: 16; j_call: TRBJ2-7; cdr3_aa: CASSQWMASGTYEQYF; cdr3_nt: TGCGCCAGCAGCCAATGGATGGCTAGCGGGACCTACGAGCAGTACTTC
d_call: NA; v_call: TRBV6-6; clone_size: NA; cdr3_length: 16; j_call: TRBJ2-7; cdr3_aa: CASTEYSVKGYYEQYF; cdr3_nt: TGTGCCAGCACCGAATACTCCGTGAAGGGATACTACGAGCAGTACTTC
d_call: NA; v_call: TRBV19; clone_size: NA; cdr3_length: 14; j_call: TRBJ2-7; cdr3_aa: CASSTQGNSYEQYF; cdr3_nt: TGTGCCAGTAGCACTCAGGGGAACTCCTACGAGCAGTACTTC
d_call: NA; v_call: TRBV7-9; clone_size: NA; cdr3_length: 15; j_call: TRBJ1-5; cdr3_aa: CASSTHGAGVQPQHF; cdr3_nt: TGTGCCAGCAGCACGCACGGGGCAGGGGTTCAGCCCCAGCATTTT
d_call: TRBD2; v_call: TRBV5-1; clone_size: few; cdr3_length: 16; j_call: TRBJ2-2; cdr3_aa: CASSFSGGSNTGELFF; cdr3_nt: TGCGCCAGCTCCTTTAGCGGGGGCTCGAACACCGGGGAGCTGTTTTTT
d_call: TRBD1; v_call: TRBV27; clone_size: NA; cdr3_length: 14; j_call: TRBJ1-2; cdr3_aa: CASSWGGQTYGYTF; cdr3_nt: TGTGCCAGCAGTTGGGGGGGACAGACGTATGGCTACACCTTC
d_call: TRBD2; v_call: TRBV7-3; clone_size: NA; cdr3_length: 14; j_call: TRBJ2-5; cdr3_aa: CASSRPGLGETQYF; cdr3_nt: TGTGCCAGCAGTCGACCGGGACTAGGGGAGACCCAGTACTTC
d_call: NA; v_call: TRBV29-1; clone_size: NA; cdr3_length: 13; j_call: TRBJ2-1; cdr3_aa: CSMKDTFYNEQFF; cdr3_nt: TGCAGCATGAAGGACACCTTCTACAATGAGCAGTTCTTC
d_call: NA; v_call: TRBV7-3; clone_size: NA; cdr3_length: 13; j_call: TRBJ1-1; cdr3_aa: CASSLQLNTEAFF; cdr3_nt: TGTGCCAGCAGCTTACAACTGAACACTGAAGCTTTCTTT
d_call: NA; v_call: TRBV11-2; clone_size: NA; cdr3_length: 15; j_call: TRBJ1-2; cdr3_aa: CASSPTRGLYYGYTF; cdr3_nt: TGTGCCAGCAGCCCTACCAGGGGTCTGTACTATGGCTACACCTTC
d_call: NA; v_call: TRBV28; clone_size: NA; cdr3_length: 13; j_call: TRBJ2-1; cdr3_aa: CATSGEAGNEQFF; cdr3_nt: TGTGCCACCTCAGGGGAAGCGGGGAATGAGCAGTTCTTC
d_call: NA; v_call: TRBV7-2; clone_size: NA; cdr3_length: 14; j_call: TRBJ2-3; cdr3_aa: CASSFEGRRNTQYF; cdr3_nt: TGTGCCAGCAGCTTCGAGGGGCGACGCAATACGCAGTATTTT
d_call: NA; v_call: TRBV9; clone_size: NA; cdr3_length: 14; j_call: TRBJ2-5; cdr3_aa: CASSVGGNQETQYF; cdr3_nt: TGTGCCAGCAGCGTTGGAGGGAACCAAGAGACCCAGTACTTC
d_call: NA; v_call: TRBV6-1; clone_size: NA; cdr3_length: 11; j_call: TRBJ1-2; cdr3_aa: CASNSFYGYTF; cdr3_nt: TGTGCCAGCAACAGCTTTTATGGCTACACCTTC
d_call: TRBD1; v_call: TRBV5-1; clone_size: NA; cdr3_length: 15; j_call: TRBJ1-4; cdr3_aa: CASSHSGDRNEKLFF; cdr3_nt: TGCGCCAGCAGCCATTCGGGGGACAGAAATGAAAAACTGTTTTTT
d_call: TRBD1; v_call: TRBV5-1; clone_size: NA; cdr3_length: 14; j_call: TRBJ1-1; cdr3_aa: CASSLRQGRGEAFF; cdr3_nt: TGCGCCAGCAGCCTTAGACAGGGGCGGGGTGAAGCTTTCTTT
d_call: NA; v_call: TRBV27; clone_size: NA; cdr3_length: 13; j_call: TRBJ2-3; cdr3_aa: CASSLFPRDTQYF; cdr3_nt: TGTGCCAGCAGTTTATTCCCGAGGGATACGCAGTATTTT
d_call: NA; v_call: TRBV15; clone_size: NA; cdr3_length: 14; j_call: TRBJ2-1; cdr3_aa: CATSRDLAGNEQFF; cdr3_nt: TGTGCCACCAGCAGAGATTTGGCAGGGAATGAGCAGTTCTTC
d_call: NA; v_call: TRBV29-1; clone_size: NA; cdr3_length: 11; j_call: TRBJ1-4; cdr3_aa: CSVPGGEKLFF; cdr3_nt: TGCAGCGTTCCGGGTGGTGAAAAACTGTTTTTT
d_call: NA; v_call: TRBV2; clone_size: NA; cdr3_length: 13; j_call: TRBJ1-2; cdr3_aa: CASSPDGDYGYTF; cdr3_nt: TGTGCCAGCAGCCCAGACGGTGACTATGGCTACACCTTC
d_call: TRBD1; v_call: TRBV7-2; clone_size: NA; cdr3_length: 15; j_call: TRBJ1-2; cdr3_aa: CASSPYGGQNYGYTF; cdr3_nt: TGTGCCAGCAGCCCGTACGGGGGACAGAACTATGGCTACACCTTC
d_call: NA; v_call: TRBV30; clone_size: NA; cdr3_length: 12; j_call: TRBJ2-7; cdr3_aa: CAWSSDSYEQYF; cdr3_nt: TGTGCCTGGAGCTCAGACTCCTACGAGCAGTACTTC
d_call: NA; v_call: TRBV30; clone_size: NA; cdr3_length: 12; j_call: TRBJ2-5; cdr3_aa: CAWSVLGETQYF; cdr3_nt: TGTGCCTGGAGTGTCTTGGGCGAGACCCAGTACTTC